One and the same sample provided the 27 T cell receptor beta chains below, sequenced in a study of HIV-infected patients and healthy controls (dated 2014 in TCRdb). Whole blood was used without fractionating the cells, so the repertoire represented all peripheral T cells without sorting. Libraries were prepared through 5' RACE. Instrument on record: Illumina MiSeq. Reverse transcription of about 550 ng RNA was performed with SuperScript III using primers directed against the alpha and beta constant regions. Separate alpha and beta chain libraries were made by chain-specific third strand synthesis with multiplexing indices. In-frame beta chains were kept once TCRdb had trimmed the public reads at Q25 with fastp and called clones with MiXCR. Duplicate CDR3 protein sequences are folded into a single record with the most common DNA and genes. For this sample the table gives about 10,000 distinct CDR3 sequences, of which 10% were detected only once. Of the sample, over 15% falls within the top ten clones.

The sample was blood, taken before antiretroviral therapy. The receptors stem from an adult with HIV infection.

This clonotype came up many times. The CDR3 region is CASSQVAGGGHEQFF. The CDR3 bases are TGCGCCAGCAGCCAAGTTGCGGGGGGCGGTCATGAGCAGTTCTTC. This chain joins TRBV4-1 and TRBJ2-1; TRBD2 matches at 8 bases. Germline V lookup: CDR1 MGHRA, CDR2 YSYEKL. This CDR3 contains 15 residues. J was trimmed by 8 bases and V by 1 base; bases with no gene match: 7.

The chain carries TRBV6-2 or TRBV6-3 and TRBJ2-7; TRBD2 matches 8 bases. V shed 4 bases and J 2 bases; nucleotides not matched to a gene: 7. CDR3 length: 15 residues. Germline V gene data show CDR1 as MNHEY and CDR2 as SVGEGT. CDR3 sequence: CASSSKAGAPYEQYF. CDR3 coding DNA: TGTGCCAGCAGTTCCAAAGCGGGAGCCCCCTACGAGCAGTACTTC.

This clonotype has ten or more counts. CDR3: CSAQGSWDEQYF. CDR3 DNA: TGCAGTGCTCAGGGTTCTTGGGACGAGCAGTACTTC. The V gene is TRBV20-1, the J gene TRBJ2-7; D might be TRBD1 (5 bases). CDR3 length equals 12 residues. V shed 5 bases and J shed 5 bases, with 13 bases lying between them. Germline CDR1 and CDR2: DFQATT and SNEGSKA (reference sequence).

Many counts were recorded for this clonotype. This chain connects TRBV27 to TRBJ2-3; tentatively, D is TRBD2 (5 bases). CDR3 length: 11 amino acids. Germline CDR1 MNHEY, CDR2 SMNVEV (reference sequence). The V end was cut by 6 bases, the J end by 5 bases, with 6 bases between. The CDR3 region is CASRAVDTQYF. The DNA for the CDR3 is TGTGCCAGCAGAGCGGTAGATACGCAGTATTTT.

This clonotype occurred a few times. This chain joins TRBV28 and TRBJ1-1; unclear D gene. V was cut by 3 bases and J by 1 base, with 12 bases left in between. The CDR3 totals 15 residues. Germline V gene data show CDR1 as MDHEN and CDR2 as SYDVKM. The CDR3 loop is CASSLPREGNTEAFF. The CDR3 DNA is TGTGCCAGCAGTTTGCCGCGGGAGGGGAACACTGAAGCTTTCTTT.

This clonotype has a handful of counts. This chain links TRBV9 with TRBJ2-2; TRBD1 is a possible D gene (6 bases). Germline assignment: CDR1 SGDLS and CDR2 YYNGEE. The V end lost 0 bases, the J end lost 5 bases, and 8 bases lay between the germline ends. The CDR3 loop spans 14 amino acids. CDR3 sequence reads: CASSVVTGTGELFF. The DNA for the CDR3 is TGTGCCAGCAGCGTAGTCACAGGGACCGGGGAGCTGTTTTTT.

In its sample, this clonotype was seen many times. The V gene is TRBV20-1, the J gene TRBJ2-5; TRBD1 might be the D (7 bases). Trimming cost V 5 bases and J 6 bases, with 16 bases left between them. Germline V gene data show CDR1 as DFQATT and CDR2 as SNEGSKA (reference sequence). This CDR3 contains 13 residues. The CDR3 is CSAVNRGGKTQYF. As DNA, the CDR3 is TGCAGTGCTGTAAACAGGGGAGGAAAGACCCAGTACTTC.

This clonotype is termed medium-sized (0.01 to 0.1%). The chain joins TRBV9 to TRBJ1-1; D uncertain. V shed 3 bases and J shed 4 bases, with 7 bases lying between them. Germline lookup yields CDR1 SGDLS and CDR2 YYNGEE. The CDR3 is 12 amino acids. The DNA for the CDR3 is TGTGCCAGCAGCGGAGTGGGCACTGAAGCTTTCTTT. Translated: CASSGVGTEAFF.

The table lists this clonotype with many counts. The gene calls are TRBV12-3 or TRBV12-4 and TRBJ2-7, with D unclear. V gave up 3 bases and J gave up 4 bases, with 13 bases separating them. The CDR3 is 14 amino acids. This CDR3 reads CASSLAGVLYEQYF. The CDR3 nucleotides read TGTGCCAGCAGTTTGGCAGGAGTCTTGTACGAGCAGTACTTC.

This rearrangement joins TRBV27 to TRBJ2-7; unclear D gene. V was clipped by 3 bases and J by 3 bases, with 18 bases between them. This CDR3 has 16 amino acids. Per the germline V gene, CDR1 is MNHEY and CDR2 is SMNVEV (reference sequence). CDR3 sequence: CASSFGPGRALYEQYF. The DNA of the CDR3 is TGTGCCAGCAGTTTTGGTCCGGGCCGGGCCCTCTACGAGCAGTACTTC.

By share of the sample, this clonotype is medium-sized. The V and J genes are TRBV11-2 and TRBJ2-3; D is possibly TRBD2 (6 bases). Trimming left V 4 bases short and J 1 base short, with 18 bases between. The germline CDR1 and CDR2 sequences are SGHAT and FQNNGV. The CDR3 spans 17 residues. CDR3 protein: CASSSTYAGTGTDTQYF. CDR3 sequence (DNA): TGTGCCAGCAGCTCTACATACGCCGGGACTGGCACAGATACGCAGTATTTT.

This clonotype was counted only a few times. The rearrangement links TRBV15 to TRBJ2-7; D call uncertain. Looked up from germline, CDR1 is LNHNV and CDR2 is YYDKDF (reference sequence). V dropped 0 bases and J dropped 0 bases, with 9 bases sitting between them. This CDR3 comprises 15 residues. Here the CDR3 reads CATSRDLEHSYEQYF. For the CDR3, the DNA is TGTGCCACCAGCAGAGATCTTGAGCACTCCTACGAGCAGTACTTC.

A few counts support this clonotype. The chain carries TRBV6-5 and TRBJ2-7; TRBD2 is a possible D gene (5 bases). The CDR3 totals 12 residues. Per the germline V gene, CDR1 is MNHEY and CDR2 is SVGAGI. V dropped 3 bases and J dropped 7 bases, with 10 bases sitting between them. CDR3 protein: CASSYWPGEQYF. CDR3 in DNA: TGTGCCAGCAGTTATTGGCCGGGAGAGCAGTACTTC.

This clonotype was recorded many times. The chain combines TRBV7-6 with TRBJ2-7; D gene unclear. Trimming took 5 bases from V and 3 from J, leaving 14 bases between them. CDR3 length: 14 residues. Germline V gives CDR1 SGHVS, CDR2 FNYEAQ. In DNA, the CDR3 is TGTGCCAGCAGCGCACGTATGGTAGGCTACGAGCAGTACTTC. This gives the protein CASSARMVGYEQYF.

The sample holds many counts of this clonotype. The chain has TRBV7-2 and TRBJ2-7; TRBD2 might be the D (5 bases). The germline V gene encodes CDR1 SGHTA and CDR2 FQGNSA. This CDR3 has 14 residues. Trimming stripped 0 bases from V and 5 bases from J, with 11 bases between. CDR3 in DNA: TGTGCCAGCAGCTTAGCGCTAGAGGGTAACGAGCAGTACTTC. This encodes CASSLALEGNEQYF.

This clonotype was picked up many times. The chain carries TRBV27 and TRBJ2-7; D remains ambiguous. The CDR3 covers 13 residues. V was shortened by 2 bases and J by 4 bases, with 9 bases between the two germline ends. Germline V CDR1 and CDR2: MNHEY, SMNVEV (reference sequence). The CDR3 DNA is TGTGCCAGCAGTTTAGGAACTCCGTACGAGCAGTACTTC. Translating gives CASSLGTPYEQYF.

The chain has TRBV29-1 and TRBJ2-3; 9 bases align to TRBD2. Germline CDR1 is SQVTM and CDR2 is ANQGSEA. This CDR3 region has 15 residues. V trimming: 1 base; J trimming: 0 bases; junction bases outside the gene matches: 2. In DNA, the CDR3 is TGCAGCGTTGAAGGAACTAGCGGGAGCACAGATACGCAGTATTTT. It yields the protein CSVEGTSGSTDTQYF.

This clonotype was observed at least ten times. This CDR3 reads CAISETVVSGAYNEQFF. The CDR3 DNA reads TGTGCCATCAGTGAGACGGTGGTTAGCGGGGCCTACAATGAGCAGTTCTTC. The V gene is TRBV10-3, the J gene TRBJ2-1, with 8 positions matching TRBD2. The germline CDR1 and CDR2 sequences are ENHRY and SYGVKD. J gave up 2 bases and V 2 bases, and 8 bases lay outside the gene matches. The CDR3 covers 17 residues.

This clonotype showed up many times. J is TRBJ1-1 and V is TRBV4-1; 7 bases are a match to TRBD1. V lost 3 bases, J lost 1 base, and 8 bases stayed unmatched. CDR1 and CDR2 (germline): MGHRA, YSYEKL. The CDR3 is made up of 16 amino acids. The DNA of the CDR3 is TGCGCCAGCAGCCAGGCAACAGGGGTGGCGAACACTGAAGCTTTCTTT. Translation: CASSQATGVANTEAFF.

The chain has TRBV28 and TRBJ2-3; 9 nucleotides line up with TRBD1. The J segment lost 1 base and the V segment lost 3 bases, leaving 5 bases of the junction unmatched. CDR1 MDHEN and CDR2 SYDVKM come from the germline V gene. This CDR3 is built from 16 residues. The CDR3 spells CASSFTGQGRTDTQYF. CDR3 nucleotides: TGTGCCAGCAGTTTTACGGGACAGGGTCGCACAGATACGCAGTATTTT.

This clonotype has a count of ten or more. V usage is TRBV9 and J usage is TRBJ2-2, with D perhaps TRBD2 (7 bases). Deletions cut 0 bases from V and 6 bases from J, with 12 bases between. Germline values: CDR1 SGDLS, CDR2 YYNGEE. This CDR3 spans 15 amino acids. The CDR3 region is CASSVGGGVAGELFF. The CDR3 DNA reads TGTGCCAGCAGCGTAGGGGGGGGCGTCGCCGGGGAGCTGTTTTTT.

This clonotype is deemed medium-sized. In DNA form, the CDR3 reads TGTGCCAGCAGTTTAGCGAAACCTAGCGGGGGGGTAGATACGCAGTATTTT. Translated, it gives CASSLAKPSGGVDTQYF. The chain joins TRBV12-3 or TRBV12-4 to TRBJ2-3, with TRBD2 matching 12 bases. Trimming removed 0 bases from V and 5 bases from J; junction bases left unmatched: 6. The CDR3 has 17 residues.

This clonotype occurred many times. Here the CDR3 reads CASSEWENSNQPQHF. The CDR3 DNA reads as TGTGCCAGCAGTGAATGGGAAAATAGCAATCAGCCCCAGCATTTT. The chain is built from TRBV2 and TRBJ1-5; D unresolved. Germline V gene lookup returns CDR1 SNHLY and CDR2 FYNNEI. Trimming left V 2 bases short and J 0 bases short, with 8 bases between. CDR3 length equals 15 residues.

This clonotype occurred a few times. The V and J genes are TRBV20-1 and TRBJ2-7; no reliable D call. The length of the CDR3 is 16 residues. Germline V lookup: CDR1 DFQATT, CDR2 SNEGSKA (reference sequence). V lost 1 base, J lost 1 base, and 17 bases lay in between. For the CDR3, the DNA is TGCAGTGCTAGAGCCGACGCCGGCCCCGATTCCTACGAGCAGTACTTC. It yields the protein CSARADAGPDSYEQYF.

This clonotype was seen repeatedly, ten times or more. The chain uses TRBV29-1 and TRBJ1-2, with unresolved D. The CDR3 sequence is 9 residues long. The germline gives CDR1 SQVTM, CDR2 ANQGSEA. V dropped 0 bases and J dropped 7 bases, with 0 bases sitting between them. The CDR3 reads CSVEDGYTF. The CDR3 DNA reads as TGCAGCGTTGAAGATGGCTACACCTTC.

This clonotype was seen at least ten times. CDR3 amino acids: CSVGHTRILANEQFF. The DNA of the CDR3 is TGCAGCGTGGGACATACTAGAATTCTTGCAAATGAGCAGTTCTTC. The chain is built from TRBV29-1 and TRBJ2-1, with D perhaps TRBD1 (6 bases). CDR1 and CDR2 (germline): SQVTM, ANQGSEA. CDR3 length equals 15 residues. V was shortened by 6 bases and J by 7 bases, with 22 bases between the two germline ends.

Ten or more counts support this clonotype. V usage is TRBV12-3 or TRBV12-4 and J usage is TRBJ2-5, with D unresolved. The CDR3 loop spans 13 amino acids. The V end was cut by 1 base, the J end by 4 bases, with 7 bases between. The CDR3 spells CASSLGFRETQYF. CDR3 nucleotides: TGTGCCAGCAGTTTAGGGTTTCGAGAGACCCAGTACTTC.